A single sample is the source of the 9 T cell receptor beta chains below, sequenced in a study of T cell changes during pregnancy in multiple sclerosis (dated by TCRdb to between 2018 and 2021). Libraries came from the immunoSEQ multiplex PCR assay. The clones in this table, taken by TCRdb from immuneACCESS, are in-frame only. Not every clone is retained; where verified, under half of the shortfall comes from an unresolved V gene, and the cause of the rest is unknown. This sample holds about 38,000 clones; about 88% were observed only once. Around 7% of the sample rests with the top ten. This sample comprised CD8+ T cells from peripheral blood mononuclear cells, obtained in the third trimester of pregnancy. The receptors were sampled from a female donor with multiple sclerosis, enrolled in a pregnancy study.

This clone was found once. V usage is TRBV5-6 and J usage is TRBJ2-7, with 9 bases fitting TRBD2. Germline CDR1 is SGHDT and CDR2 is YYEEEE. Unmatched junction bases numbered 10, after V lost 2 bases and J lost 4 bases. The CDR3 has 16 amino acids. The CDR3 here is CASSFVLAGNLYEQYF. For the CDR3, the DNA is TGTGCCAGCAGCTTTGTCCTAGCGGGGAATCTTTACGAGCAGTACTTC. Complete variable domain (other parts from reference TRBV5-6 and TRBJ2-7): DAGVTQSPTHLIKTRGQQVTLRCSPKSGHDTVSWYQQALGQGPQFIFQYYEEEERQRGNFPDRFSGHQFPNYSSELNVNALLLGDSALYLCASSFVLAGNLYEQYFGPGTRLTVT.

This clone was detected once. The chain joins TRBV7-2 to TRBJ2-7, with 9 bases fitting TRBD2. The CDR3 is 16 residues long. V shed 4 bases and J 2 bases; nucleotides not matched to a gene: 9. In germline, CDR1 is SGHTA, CDR2 FQGNSA. CDR3 loop: CASSSGTSYSPYEQYF. CDR3 nucleotides: TGTGCCAGCAGCTCCGGGACTAGCTACTCTCCCTACGAGCAGTACTTC.

V and J are TRBV11-2 and TRBJ2-3; D remains ambiguous. Germline CDR1 SGHAT, CDR2 FQNNGV. The CDR3 has 12 amino acids. V was shortened by 5 bases and J by 2 bases, with 5 bases between the two germline ends. The CDR3 DNA sequence: TGTGCCAGCAGCCTCTACACAGATACGCAGTATTTT. The encoded protein is CASSLYTDTQYF.

V and J are TRBV28 and TRBJ2-7; TRBD2 matches at 12 bases. V shed 2 bases, J shed 0 bases, and the junction held 8 bases outside the gene matches. The CDR3 consists of 18 residues. Germline CDR1 MDHEN, CDR2 SYDVKM. Here the CDR3 DNA reads TGTGCCAGCAGTTTAGGAGTGACTAGCGGGGGAATCTCCTACGAGCAGTACTTC. The encoded protein is CASSLGVTSGGISYEQYF.

V is TRBV27 and J is TRBJ2-1; 13 bases agree with TRBD2. V lost 7 bases to trimming and J lost 12 bases; unmatched junction nucleotides: 9. From germline, CDR1 is MNHEY and CDR2 SMNVEV (reference sequence). The CDR3 has 14 residues. The CDR3 coding sequence is TGTGCCAGCACTAGGACTAGCGGGGGTTTAGTGCAGTTCTTC. Translation: CASTRTSGGLVQFF.

This clone was detected only once. The chain recombines TRBV28 with TRBJ2-3; D is possibly TRBD2 (5 bases). Trimming shortened V by 8 bases and J by 0 bases, and 15 bases separated the two germline ends. The germline gives CDR1 MDHEN, CDR2 SYDVKM. The CDR3 has 15 residues. CDR3 DNA sequence: TGTGCCAGCTGTCCCGGGGATTCTAGCACAGATACGCAGTATTTT. This translates into CASCPGDSSTDTQYF.

DNA of the CDR3: TGTGCCAGCAGCTTAACCTCGGGACAGGGGGCTTCTGGAAACACCATATATTTT. This encodes CASSLTSGQGASGNTIYF. The chain carries TRBV7-9 and TRBJ1-3; 12 nucleotides align to TRBD1. Germline-derived CDR1 and CDR2 are SEHNR and FQNEAQ (reference sequence). V was clipped by 2 bases and J by 1 base; unmatched bases: 6. CDR3 size: 18 residues.

The chain couples TRBV27 to TRBJ1-5; the D is unclear. The CDR3 length is 13 residues. Germline CDR1 reads MNHEY; CDR2 reads SMNVEV (reference sequence). Trimming removed 7 bases from V and 5 bases from J, with 12 bases in between. DNA for the CDR3: TGTGCCAGCACATCGCGGTTCGATCAGCCCCAGCATTTT. As protein: CASTSRFDQPQHF.

The CDR3: CASSDTGGFNQPQHF. The CDR3 DNA reads TGTGCCAGTAGTGATACAGGGGGTTTCAATCAGCCCCAGCATTTT. The genes are TRBV19 and TRBJ1-5, with TRBD1 identical over 8 bases. Unmatched junction bases numbered 6, after V lost 5 bases and J lost 3 bases. The CDR3 is 15 amino acids. Germline V gene lookup returns CDR1 LNHDA and CDR2 SQIVND (reference sequence).